This T cell receptor (beta chain) comes out of a study of cytomegalovirus exposure and HLA in healthy donors. About the study: Membership in the Caucasian-associated ancestry cluster was found for 81% of roughly 400 genotyped donors.

Healthy bone marrow donors formed the donor group. General study findings and limits: In presence/absence analyses, roughly uniform sequencing depth across donors was assumed.

With respect to this clone: Its antigen is still unknown.

PCR amplification relied on 60 Vbeta primers (plus 13 Jbeta primers). The table came from immunoSEQ multiplex PCR; TCRdb's copy has only in-frame clones and leaves some out. The sample holds around 80,000 clones, approximately 60% seen once. Trimming cost V 6 bases and J 10 bases, with 19 bases left between them. From germline, CDR1 is MNHEY and CDR2 SVGAGI. The CDR3 spans 13 residues. The sequence was obtained from a male donor in good health and CMV-seropositive. The chain couples TRBV6-5 to TRBJ2-7; the D gene is possibly TRBD2 (6 bases). Sequences were obtained from PBMCs. The CDR3 nucleotides are TGTGCCAGCAGAGCAAGCGGGTCGGATTCCCAGTACTTC. Translating it yields CASRASGSDSQYF.